The next 9 T cell receptor beta chains were all read from a single sample in a study of cytomegalovirus exposure and HLA in healthy donors. 60 Vbeta and 13 Jbeta primers were used in PCR. Only in-frame clones appear in the TCRdb table, and some are missing; sequencing was by immunoSEQ multiplex PCR. The sample shows 110,000 to 150,000 clones, roughly 70% of them seen only once. Sequences were obtained from PBMCs. These receptors were collected from a man in his 60s in good health and CMV-seronegative.

The chain links TRBV28 to TRBJ2-7; D remains ambiguous. The CDR3 has 16 residues. Trimming pared 4 bases from V and 0 bases from J, leaving 16 bases between. Germline V gene sequence: CDR1 MDHEN, CDR2 SYDVKM. CDR3 region: CASSSPYYSNSYEQYF. The CDR3 DNA is TGTGCCAGCAGTTCCCCTTATTACAGCAACTCCTACGAGCAGTACTTC.

The chain links TRBV28 to TRBJ1-2; D gene uncertain. Germline CDR1 is MDHEN and CDR2 is SYDVKM. The CDR3 is made up of 15 amino acids. Trimming cost V 3 bases and J 3 bases, with 14 bases left between them. The CDR3 DNA sequence: TGTGCCAGCAGTTTTAGTCCCCTACTGGACTATGGCTACACCTTC. It translates to CASSFSPLLDYGYTF.

The chain joins TRBV11-1 to TRBJ2-6; D gene ambiguous. Trimming pared 2 bases from V and 0 bases from J, leaving 5 bases between. CDR3 size: 15 residues. Germline V gene sequence: CDR1 SGHAT, CDR2 FQDESV (reference sequence). CDR3 sequence (DNA): TGTGCCAGCAGCTTAATCAGCTCTGGGGCCAACGTCCTGACTTTC. It translates to CASSLISSGANVLTF.

In DNA form, the CDR3 reads TGTGCCATCAGCGCTATCAAGATCGAAGGCTACACCTTC. Translated: CAISAIKIEGYTF. The chain links TRBV10-3 to TRBJ1-2; D unresolved. Trimming stripped 6 bases from V and 8 bases from J, with 16 bases between. The germline gives CDR1 ENHRY, CDR2 SYGVKD. The CDR3 is 13 amino acids.

This chain connects TRBV28 to TRBJ1-2; D perhaps matches TRBD1 (6 bases). Looked up from germline, CDR1 is MDHEN and CDR2 is SYDVKM. CDR3 length: 12 amino acids. Trimming left V 6 bases short and J 4 bases short, with 9 bases between. Written as DNA, the CDR3 is TGTGCCAGCAGCCAGGGGACCTATGGCTACACCTTC. Protein: CASSQGTYGYTF.

The table lists this clone with a few counts. The V gene is TRBV9, the J gene TRBJ2-7, with 7 bases identical to TRBD2. The CDR3 extends over 15 amino acids. Germline assignment: CDR1 SGDLS and CDR2 YYNGEE. Trimming cost V 0 bases and J 0 bases; bases outside gene matches: 3. The chain's CDR3 is CASSVGWGGSYEQYF. DNA for the CDR3: TGTGCCAGCAGCGTAGGATGGGGGGGCTCCTACGAGCAGTACTTC.

This sequence joins TRBV5-1 and TRBJ2-3; tentative D call: TRBD2 (5 bases). The germline CDR1 and CDR2 sequences are SGHRS and YFSETQ. The length of the CDR3 is 14 residues. V lost 7 bases and J lost 1, with 13 bases in between. In nucleotides, the CDR3 is TGCGCCAGCGCCATGGTCGGGGGCACAGATACGCAGTATTTT. It yields the protein CASAMVGGTDTQYF.

This clone was counted a few times. This chain uses TRBV5-6 with TRBJ1-1; D unclear. This CDR3 spans 16 amino acids. V lost 2 bases to trimming and J lost 0 bases, with 14 bases between them. Germline CDR1 SGHDT, CDR2 YYEEEE. In nucleotides, the CDR3 is TGTGCCAGCAGCTTACGACTCATCCCCATGAACACTGAAGCTTTCTTT. Translating gives CASSLRLIPMNTEAFF.

This clone was detected only once. The chain links TRBV7-9 to TRBJ1-6; 10 bases fit TRBD1. The CDR3 consists of 14 residues. The germline V gene encodes CDR1 SEHNR and CDR2 FQNEAQ (reference sequence). Trimming cost V 7 bases and J 10 bases; bases outside gene matches: 7. The CDR3 nucleotides are TGTGCCAGCACCCTGGGGGACAGGGGATCACCCCTCCACTTT. This codes for CASTLGDRGSPLHF.